What follows are 9 T cell receptor beta chains derived from one specimen sequenced in a study of blood T cell repertoires in COVID-19. Sequencing used immunoSEQ multiplex PCR; TCRdb keeps in-frame clones, though not all of them. Of over 200,000 clones detected, about 90% appear once; the ten largest clones hold 1.5% to 2%. Sequenced sample: peripheral blood. These receptors were obtained from a man aged 40-49 years with active or convalescent COVID-19.

The chain has TRBV5-1 and TRBJ1-2; D not resolved. The V gene's germline CDR1 is SGHRS and CDR2 YFSETQ. The V and J ends lost 1 base and 2 bases respectively, with 6 bases between them. CDR3 length: 13 residues. Written as DNA, the CDR3 is TGCGCCAGCAGCTTGAGCCCGAACTATGGCTACACCTTC. Protein product: CASSLSPNYGYTF.

The chain joins TRBV12-3 or TRBV12-4 to TRBJ1-2; D is uncertain. The CDR3 extends over 13 amino acids. Trimming pared 5 bases from V and 3 bases from J, leaving 10 bases between. The CDR3 reads CASSPSTHYGYTF. CDR3 DNA sequence: TGTGCCAGCAGTCCCTCAACTCACTATGGCTACACCTTC.

The gene calls are TRBV19 and TRBJ2-7, with D perhaps matching TRBD2 (5 bases). The CDR3 is 14 residues long. V lost 7 bases to trimming and J lost 1 base, with 14 bases between them. From germline, CDR1 is LNHDA and CDR2 SQIVND (reference sequence). The CDR3 spells CASKRAGDSYEQYF. The CDR3 DNA is TGTGCCAGTAAGAGGGCAGGTGATTCCTACGAGCAGTACTTC. Variable domain in full (rest from reference TRBV19 and TRBJ2-7): DGGITQSPKYLFRKEGQNVTLSCEQNLNHDAMYWYRQDPGQGLRLIYYSQIVNDFQKGDIAEGYSVSREKKESFPLTVTSAQKNPTAFYLCASKRAGDSYEQYFGPGTRLTVT.

V is TRBV18 and J is TRBJ2-5; 8 bases align to TRBD2. V gave up 1 base and J gave up 9 bases; unmatched junction bases: 13. The CDR3 consists of 16 residues. Germline CDR1 reads KGHSH; CDR2 reads LQKENI. CDR3 nucleotide sequence: TGTGCCAGCTCACCACTTGAGCGGGGGCCCGTCGGGGCCCAGTACTTC. Its translation: CASSPLERGPVGAQYF.

In DNA, the CDR3 is TGTGCCAGCAGCGTCCCGGGTCAAACTGAAGCTTTCTTT. It codes for CASSVPGQTEAFF. The rearrangement uses TRBV28 and TRBJ1-1; no clear D gene. Germline CDR1 MDHEN, CDR2 SYDVKM. With 6 bases removed from V and 5 bases from J, the gap between germline ends came to 13 bases. The CDR3 extends over 13 amino acids.

The chain is built from TRBV28 and TRBJ1-6, with TRBD1 identical over 8 bases. V shed 5 bases and J 0 bases; nucleotides not matched to a gene: 9. The CDR3 covers 18 residues. CDR1 and CDR2 (germline): MDHEN, SYDVKM. CDR3 protein: CASSRDRRTYSYNSPLHF. The CDR3 DNA is TGTGCCAGCAGTCGGGACAGGAGGACCTACTCCTATAATTCACCCCTCCACTTT.

V is TRBV4-1 and J is TRBJ1-4; unclear D gene. The CDR3 consists of 13 residues. V lost 2 bases to trimming and J lost 4 bases, with 5 bases between them. CDR1 is MGHRA and CDR2 is YSYEKL in the germline V gene. Here the CDR3 DNA reads TGCGCCAGCAGCCAACCAGATAATGAAAAACTGTTTTTT. This translates into CASSQPDNEKLFF.

The chain links TRBV7-8 to TRBJ2-2, with 8 nucleotides matching TRBD1. This CDR3 is built from 15 residues. CDR1 is SGHVS, CDR2 FQNEAQ, per germline. V shed 3 bases and J 2 bases; nucleotides not matched to a gene: 2. CDR3: CASSLGQVNTGELFF. In DNA, the CDR3 is TGTGCCAGCAGCTTGGGACAGGTCAACACCGGGGAGCTGTTTTTT.

The chain employs TRBV19 and TRBJ1-1, with a weak D call TRBD1 (5 bases). The germline gives CDR1 LNHDA, CDR2 SQIVND (reference sequence). The V end lost 4 bases, the J end lost 4 bases, and 22 bases lay between the germline ends. The CDR3 covers 17 residues. CDR3 region: CASSKTGPQIRVTEAFF. The CDR3 coding sequence is TGTGCCAGTAGTAAGACCGGACCTCAGATCAGGGTCACTGAAGCTTTCTTT.